These 11 T cell receptor beta chains originate from one sample sequenced in a study of T cells in Graves' hyperthyroidism and ophthalmopathy. Amplification yielded TCR beta CDR3 regions, with RNA transcripts as the source. In the first-round RT-PCR of the TCR CDR3, the HTBI primer set was used. TCRdb passed the multiplex PCR reads through MiXCR, listing each CDR3 protein once. The data hold roughly 500,000 distinct CDR3 sequences, with about 43% observed a single time. The source material was peripheral blood or thyroid tissue (not recorded which). The receptors shown here come from an adult woman with Graves' disease, either hyperthyroidism or ophthalmopathy (not recorded which).

Many counts were recorded for this clonotype. This chain uses TRBV7-9 with TRBJ1-1; D unresolved. CDR3 size: 12 residues. Per the germline V gene, CDR1 is SEHNR and CDR2 is FQNEAQ (reference sequence). Trimming took off 2 bases at V and 4 bases at J, with 5 bases between the two ends. DNA of the CDR3: TGTGCCAGCAGCTTATCATCCACTGAAGCTTTCTTT. This sequence encodes CASSLSSTEAFF.

Concerning this clonotype itself: This may be a read error, as it is one base from a much larger clone. V gene TRBV5-1 combines with J gene TRBJ2-5; D ambiguous. Germline CDR1 and CDR2: SGHRS and YFSETQ. The CDR3 is 13 residues long. Trimming took off 6 bases at V and 13 bases at J, with 22 bases between the two ends. CDR3 loop: CASTIDSGRNRYF. CDR3 coding DNA: TGCGCCAGCACTATCGACTCCGGTCGAAACCGGTACTTC.

This clonotype was seen a handful of times. This likely comes from a read error, as the CDR3 has no conserved phenylalanine or tryptophan at its end. The DNA is left out, because the CDR3 cannot be placed on it with certainty; the CDR3 is given as TCRdb lists it. CDR3 region: CSARDPGAG. The chain is built from TRBV20-1 and TRBJ2-7; the table names TRBD1, a call not compared with the DNA. The germline CDR1 and CDR2 sequences are DFQATT and SNEGSKA (reference sequence). Including both end residues, the CDR3 is 9 amino acids long.

The chain couples TRBV5-4 to TRBJ2-7, with 8 bases lining up with TRBD1. The CDR3 is 13 amino acids. Germline V gene sequence: CDR1 SGHNT, CDR2 YYREEE (reference sequence). Trimming took 4 bases from V and 4 from J; bases not matched to a gene: 4. For the CDR3, the DNA is TGTGCCAGCAGCGTGGGACAGGAATACGAGCAGTACTTC. It yields the protein CASSVGQEYEQYF. Drawing the rest from reference TRBV5-4 and TRBJ2-7, the complete variable domain is ETGVTQSPTHLIKTRGQQVTLRCSSQSGHNTVSWYQQALGQGPQFIFQYYREEENGRGNFPPRFSGLQFPNYSSELNVNALELDDSALYLCASSVGQEYEQYFGPGTRLTVT.

The sample holds many counts of this clonotype. This chain links TRBV6-6 with TRBJ2-7, with no clear D. The V and J ends lost 2 bases and 2 bases respectively, with 22 bases between them. CDR3 length equals 18 residues. The germline V gene encodes CDR1 MNHNY and CDR2 SVGAGI (reference sequence). CDR3: CASSYRVSVRVFPYEQYF. The CDR3 region has the DNA TGTGCCAGCAGTTACAGGGTTTCCGTTCGAGTCTTCCCCTACGAGCAGTACTTC.

The chain joins TRBV7-9 to TRBJ1-2; 8 nucleotides match TRBD1. The CDR3 runs to 13 residues. J gave up 8 bases and V 6 bases, and 8 bases lay outside the gene matches. Germline V gene lookup returns CDR1 SEHNR and CDR2 FQNEAQ (reference sequence). Here the CDR3 DNA reads TGTGCCAGCAGATTCGACAGGGGCAGCGGCTACACCTTC. Translating gives CASRFDRGSGYTF.

On this clonotype itself: A much larger clone sits a single nucleotide away, making a read error possible. The chain is built from TRBV5-1 and TRBJ2-2; D unclear. This CDR3 is 16 amino acids long. Per the germline V gene, CDR1 is SGHRS and CDR2 is YFSETQ. V was cut by 4 bases and J by 4 bases, with 17 bases left in between. CDR3 nucleotides: TGCGCCAGCAGCCCCCTCGGGCAGTCGAGCACCGGGGAGCTGTTTTTT. Protein sequence: CASSPLGQSSTGELFF.

The V and J genes are TRBV7-3 and TRBJ2-7; 9 bases align to TRBD1. This CDR3 contains 13 residues. V lost 5 bases, J lost 6 bases, and 5 bases stayed unmatched. Germline-derived CDR1 and CDR2 are SGHTA and FQGTGA. The CDR3 nucleotides are TGTGCCAGCAGCCCACGGACAGGGGTCGAGCAGTACTTC. Translating gives CASSPRTGVEQYF.

This clonotype was observed many times. The chain combines TRBV3-1 with TRBJ2-5, with 10 positions matching TRBD1. V dropped 0 bases and J dropped 0; count of bases not matched to a gene: 7. Germline lookup yields CDR1 LGHDT and CDR2 YNNKEL (reference sequence). This CDR3 has 18 residues. In DNA form, the CDR3 reads TGTGCCAGCAGCCAAGACGGACCGGGACAGGGGAACCAAGAGACCCAGTACTTC. It yields the protein CASSQDGPGQGNQETQYF.

This clonotype has just a few counts. The chain employs TRBV28 and TRBJ2-2, with 7 bases matching TRBD1. Germline assignment: CDR1 MDHEN and CDR2 SYDVKM. The CDR3 totals 18 residues. Trimming at V came to 3 bases and at J to 1 base, leaving 11 bases not matched to a gene. The CDR3 coding sequence is TGTGCCAGCAGTTTGCCCCTCCGGAGACAGGGGAACACCGGGGAGCTGTTTTTT. Its translation is CASSLPLRRQGNTGELFF.

As regards this clonotype: Because the CDR3 is missing its conserved closing phenylalanine or tryptophan, this is likely a read error. The limits of the CDR3 on the DNA are not certain, so only TCRdb's listed CDR3 is given. The CDR3 sequence is CASTGTGGT. The chain links TRBV2 to TRBJ1-3; TRBD1, as called in the table, went unchecked against the DNA. Counting both end residues, the CDR3 totals 9 amino acids. Germline V lookup: CDR1 SNHLY, CDR2 FYNNEI.